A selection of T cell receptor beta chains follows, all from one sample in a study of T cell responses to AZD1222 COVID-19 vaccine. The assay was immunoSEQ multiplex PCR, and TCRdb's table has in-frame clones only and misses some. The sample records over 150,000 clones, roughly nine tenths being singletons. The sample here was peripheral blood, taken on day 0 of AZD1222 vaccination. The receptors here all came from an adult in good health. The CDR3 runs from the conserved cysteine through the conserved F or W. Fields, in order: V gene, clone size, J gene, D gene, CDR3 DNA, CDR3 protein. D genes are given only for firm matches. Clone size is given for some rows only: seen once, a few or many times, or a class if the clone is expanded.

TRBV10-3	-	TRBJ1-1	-	TGTGCCATCAGTGAGAGGGAAGCAATTCAACCGGAGGCGACTGAAGCTTTCTTT	CAISEREAIQPEATEAFF
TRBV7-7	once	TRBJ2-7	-	TGTGCTAGCAGCGTGCAAGGGAATTTC	CASSVQGNF
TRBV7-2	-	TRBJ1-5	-	TGTGCCAGCAGCTTTAAAGGGGGAGAACTGACCCAGCATTTT	CASSFKGGELTQHF
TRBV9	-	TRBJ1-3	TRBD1	TGTGCCAGCAGCGTAGAACAGGGGGCTGGAAACACCATATATTTT	CASSVEQGAGNTIYF
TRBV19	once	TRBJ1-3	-	TGTGCCAGTAGTATAGTCAACGAGGGGCCTGCCGGAAACACCATATATTTT	CASSIVNEGPAGNTIYF
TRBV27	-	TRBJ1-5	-	TGTGCCAGCAGAAAACAGGGTGTTGGGCAGCCCCAGCATTTT	CASRKQGVGQPQHF
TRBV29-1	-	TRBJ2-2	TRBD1	TGCAGCGCAAGGACAGGGGCAACGAACACCGGGGAGCTGTTTTTT	CSARTGATNTGELFF
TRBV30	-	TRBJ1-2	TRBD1	TGTGCCTGGAGCGGGGGACAGGGGCGAACCTCTATGAGCTACACCTTC	CAWSGGQGRTSMSYTF
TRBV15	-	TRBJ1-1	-	TGTGCCACCAGCAGTATGATCGACACTGAAGCTTTCTTT	CATSSMIDTEAFF
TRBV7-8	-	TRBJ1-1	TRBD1	TGTGCCAGCAGCAAGGACAGGGGCTACACTGAAGCTTTCTTT	CASSKDRGYTEAFF
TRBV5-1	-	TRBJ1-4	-	TGCGCCAGCAGCTGGCAGGGGCATAATGAAAAACTGTTTTTT	CASSWQGHNEKLFF
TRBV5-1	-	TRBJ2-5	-	TGCGCCAGCAGCCTTGGTGACAGAAAAGAGACCCAGTACTTC	CASSLGDRKETQYF
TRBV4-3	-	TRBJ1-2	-	TGCGCCAGCAGCCGCACAGGGCTCTATGGCTACACCTTC	CASSRTGLYGYTF
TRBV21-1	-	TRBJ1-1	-	TGTGCTAGACTTTCCGGGACAAGCGCTTTCTTT	CARLSGTSAFF
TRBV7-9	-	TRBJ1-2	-	TGTGCCAGCGGGCAGGGGTATGGCTACACCTTC	CASGQGYGYTF
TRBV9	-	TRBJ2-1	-	TGTGCCAGCAGCGTAAATGGGGGCCACAATGAGCAGTTCTTC	CASSVNGGHNEQFF
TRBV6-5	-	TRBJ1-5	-	TGTGCCAGCAGTTCTCGACATTCTAATCAGCCCCAGCATTTT	CASSSRHSNQPQHF
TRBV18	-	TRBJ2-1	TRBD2	TGTGCCAGCTCCCCCCGCGGGGGTCGTGGCGGGGTAATCTACAATGAGCAGTTCTTC	CASSPRGGRGGVIYNEQFF
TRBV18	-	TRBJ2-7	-	TGTGCCAGCTCACCGGGACTGGAGCAGTACTTC	CASSPGLEQYF
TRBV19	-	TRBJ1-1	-	TGTGCCAGTGCGTCAAACCCTCGGGCTGAAGCTTTCTTT	CASASNPRAEAFF
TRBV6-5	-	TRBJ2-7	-	TGTGCCAGCAATCAACCGGGACGGCATTACGAGCAGTACTTC	CASNQPGRHYEQYF
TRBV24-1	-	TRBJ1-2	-	TGTGCCACCCCCCCCCGGGGGGTTTATGGCTACACCTTC	CATPPRGVYGYTF
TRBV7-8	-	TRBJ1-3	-	TGTGCCAGCAGCTTAAGGGCCCGGGACATTCCGGCCGGAAACACCATATATTTT	CASSLRARDIPAGNTIYF
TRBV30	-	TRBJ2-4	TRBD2	TGTGCCTGGAGTGCGGGAGCCGGGAGGACCAAAAACATTCAGTACTTC	CAWSAGAGRTKNIQYF
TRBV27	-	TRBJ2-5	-	TGTGCCAGCAGAAGAGCTTCTCCAGGGGTTGGCCAAGAGACCCAGTACTTC	CASRRASPGVGQETQYF
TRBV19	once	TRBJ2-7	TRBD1	TGTGCCAGTAGTTCCTTACAGGGGGCTGTCTACGAGCAGTACTTC	CASSSLQGAVYEQYF
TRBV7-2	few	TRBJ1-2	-	TGTGCCAGCAGCACACAGGGTGTTGGGGGAGGCTACACCTTC	CASSTQGVGGGYTF
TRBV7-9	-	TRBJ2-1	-	TGTGCCAGCAGCTTAATAGGGTACAATGAGCAGTTCTTC	CASSLIGYNEQFF
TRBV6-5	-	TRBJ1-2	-	TGTGCCAGCAGCCGCGCCTGGGAACCGACAAGCACCTTC	CASSRAWEPTSTF
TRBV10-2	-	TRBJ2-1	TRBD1	TGCGCCAGCAGACCCCCGGGACAGACCTACAATGAGCAGTTCTTC	CASRPPGQTYNEQFF
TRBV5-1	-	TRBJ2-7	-	TGCGCCAGCAGAACCGCAGGCAGCTCCTACGAGCAGTACTTC	CASRTAGSSYEQYF
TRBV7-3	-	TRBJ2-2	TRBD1	TGTGCCAGCAGGGGGACAGGGCCCACCGGGGAGCTGTTTTTT	CASRGTGPTGELFF
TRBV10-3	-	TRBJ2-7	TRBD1	TGTGCCATCAGTCCCAGACAGGGGGAGAACTACGAGCAGTACTTC	CAISPRQGENYEQYF
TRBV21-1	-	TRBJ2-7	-	TGTGCCAGCAGCAACAAACAGACAGGGGGCTACGAGCAGTACTTC	CASSNKQTGGYEQYF
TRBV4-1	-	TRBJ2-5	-	TGCGCCAGCAGCCAGTGGGACAGCGGGTGGGGGGAGACCCAGTACTTC	CASSQWDSGWGETQYF
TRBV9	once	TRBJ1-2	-	TGTGCCAGCAGCCCCCCCAAGGACGGCTACACCTTC	CASSPPKDGYTF
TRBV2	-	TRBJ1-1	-	TGTGCCAGCAGAATTGAGGTGAACACTGAAGCTTTCTTT	CASRIEVNTEAFF
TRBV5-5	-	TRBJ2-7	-	TGTGCCAGCAGCTTCACGGGCCTATCCTACGAGCAGTACTTC	CASSFTGLSYEQYF
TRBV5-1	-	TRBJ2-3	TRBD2	TGCGCCAGCAGCGCGGAGCGGGGGGCGTCAGATACGCAGTATTTT	CASSAERGASDTQYF
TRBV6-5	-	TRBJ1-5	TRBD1	TGTGCCAGCAGGGTGGACAGGTCTAGCAATCAGCCCCAGCATTTT	CASRVDRSSNQPQHF
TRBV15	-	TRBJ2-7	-	TGTGCCACCAGCAGCGGAAGGGTGCAAAGCTCCTACGAGCAGTACTTC	CATSSGRVQSSYEQYF
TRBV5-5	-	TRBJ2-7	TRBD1	TGTGCCAGCAGTAGGGACAGGTTGGGAGAGCAGTACTTC	CASSRDRLGEQYF
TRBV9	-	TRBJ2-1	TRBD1	TGTGCCAGCAGCGCCAACAGGGGCCACAATGAGCAGTTCTTC	CASSANRGHNEQFF
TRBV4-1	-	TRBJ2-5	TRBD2	TGCGCCAGCAGCCAAGCTTACCTAGCGGAATTCCAAGAGACCCAGTACTTC	CASSQAYLAEFQETQYF
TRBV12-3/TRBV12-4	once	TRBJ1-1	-	TGTGCCAGCAGTTCCGGGCCCGGCACTGAAGCTTTCTTT	CASSSGPGTEAFF
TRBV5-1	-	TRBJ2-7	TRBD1	TGCGCCAGCAGCTTACAGGGGTCCTACGAGCAGTACTTC	CASSLQGSYEQYF
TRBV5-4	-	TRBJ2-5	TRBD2	TGTGCCAGCAGCTTACTTGGTGCGGCTAGCGGGGGGATCTCAGAGACCCAGTACTTC	CASSLLGAASGGISETQYF
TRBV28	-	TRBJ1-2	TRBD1	TGTGCCAGCAGTTCAAAGACAGGGGGGAAGAACTATGGCTACACCTTC	CASSSKTGGKNYGYTF
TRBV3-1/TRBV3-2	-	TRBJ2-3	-	TGTGCCAGCAGCCAAGATATGCGGTGGGATACGCAGTATTTT	CASSQDMRWDTQYF
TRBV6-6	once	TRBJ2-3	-	TGTGCCAGCAGTAAAGCCGGGACGGCCACCGATACGCAGTATTTT	CASSKAGTATDTQYF
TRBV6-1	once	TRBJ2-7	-	TGTGCCAGCAGTGAGACGACAGCCCTAAAGCAGTACTTC	CASSETTALKQYF
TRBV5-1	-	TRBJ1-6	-	TGCGCCAGCAGCACCGGCGACAATTCACCCCTCCACTTT	CASSTGDNSPLHF
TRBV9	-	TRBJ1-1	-	TGTGCCAGCAGCGGGGACAATGAAGCTTTCTTT	CASSGDNEAFF
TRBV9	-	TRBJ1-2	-	TGTGCCAGCAGCGCACAAATAGGGGGTCGGGGCTACACCTTC	CASSAQIGGRGYTF
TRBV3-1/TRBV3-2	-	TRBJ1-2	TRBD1	TGTGCCAGCAGCCTAGAGGACAGGGGGCGCGGCTACACCTTC	CASSLEDRGRGYTF
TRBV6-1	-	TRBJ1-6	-	TGTGCCAGCAGTGAAACTACAGGTGGTTCACCCCTCCACTTT	CASSETTGGSPLHF
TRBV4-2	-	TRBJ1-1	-	TGTGCCAGCAGCCCCGAGAACACTGAAGCTTTCTTT	CASSPENTEAFF
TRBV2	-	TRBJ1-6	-	TGTGCCAGCAGTGAGGACCGAAATAATTCACCCCTCCACTTT	CASSEDRNNSPLHF